The clone carrying this TCR beta chain was found a few times. The sample is drawn from a study of blood T cell repertoires in COVID-19. Study overall: In each case, the material was cDNA or gDNA derived from T cells, B-cell-depleted T cells, or PBMCs.

Libraries were prepared by immunoSEQ multiplex PCR; TCRdb keeps only in-frame clonotypes and omits some of them. The data show approximately 330,000 clones, approximately 86% seen once. Sequencing input: peripheral blood. This receptor was obtained from a man between 25 and 39 years old with COVID-19, enrolled during active disease.

CDR3 sequence: CSVTGLAGVETYEQYF. In DNA, the CDR3 is TGCAGCGTCACCGGACTAGCGGGAGTCGAGACCTACGAGCAGTACTTC. The V call is TRBV29-1, the J call TRBJ2-7; 13 bases line up with TRBD2. V was clipped by 6 bases and J by 2 bases; unmatched bases: 10. CDR1 SQVTM and CDR2 ANQGSEA come from the germline V gene. The length of the CDR3 is 16 residues.